This T cell receptor (beta chain) was found in a study of stem cell transplantation in POMP-related autoinflammatory disease. Study-level information: Defective thymoproteasomes were hypothesized to impair CD8+ T-cell positive selection. Before transplant, CD4+ T cells skewed naive and CD8+ proportions were low.

Comment on this clone: The target antigen is unknown.

PRAID featured immunodeficiency plus autoinflammation. CDR3 length: 15 residues. Germline V gene lookup returns CDR1 MNHEY and CDR2 SMNVEV (reference sequence). Trimming at V came to 5 bases and at J to 1 base, leaving 5 bases not matched to a gene. Study conclusions and caveats: A trend toward lower repertoire diversity and greater clonality appeared in every analyzed T-cell subset of PRAID patients. Unique TRB V-J gene pairings were limited in number in patients with PRAID.

TCRdb's table, derived via immunoSEQ multiplex PCR, lists solely in-frame clones and lacks some. The table has around 11,000 clones, around 84% seen once. The sequencing here drew on CD8+ T cells from PBMCs, taken before stem cell transplantation. The chain links TRBV27 to TRBJ1-5, with 7 bases identical to TRBD1. This receptor was taken from a human donor with POMP-related autoinflammation and immune dysregulation (PRAID). CDR3 nucleotides: TGTGCCAGCAGTGACAGGGATGGGAGCAATCAGCCCCAGCATTTT. The encoded protein is CASSDRDGSNQPQHF.